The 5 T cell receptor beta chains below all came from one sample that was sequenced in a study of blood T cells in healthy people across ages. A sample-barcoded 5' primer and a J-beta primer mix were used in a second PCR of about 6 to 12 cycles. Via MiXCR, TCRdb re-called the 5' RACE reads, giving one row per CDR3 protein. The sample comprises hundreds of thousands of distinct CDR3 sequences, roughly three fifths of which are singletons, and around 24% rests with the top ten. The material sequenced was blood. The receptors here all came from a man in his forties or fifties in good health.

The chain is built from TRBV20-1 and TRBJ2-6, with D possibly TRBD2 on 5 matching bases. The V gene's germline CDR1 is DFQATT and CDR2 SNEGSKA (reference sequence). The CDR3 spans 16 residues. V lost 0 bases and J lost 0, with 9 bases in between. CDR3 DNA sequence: TGCAGTGCTAGAGATCGGGGAGACTCTGGGGCCAACGTCCTGACTTTC. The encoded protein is CSARDRGDSGANVLTF.

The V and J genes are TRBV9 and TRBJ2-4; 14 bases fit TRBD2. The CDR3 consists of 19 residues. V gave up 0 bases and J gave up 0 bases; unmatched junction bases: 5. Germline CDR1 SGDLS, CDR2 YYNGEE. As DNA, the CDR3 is TGTGCCAGCAGCGTAGACCCGACTAGCGGGGGGGTAGCCAAAAACATTCAGTACTTC. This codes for CASSVDPTSGGVAKNIQYF.

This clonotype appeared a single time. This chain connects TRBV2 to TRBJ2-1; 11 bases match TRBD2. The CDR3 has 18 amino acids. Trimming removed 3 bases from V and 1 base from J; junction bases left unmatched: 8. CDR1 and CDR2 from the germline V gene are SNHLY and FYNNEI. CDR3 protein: CASSDPLAGGNSYNEQFF. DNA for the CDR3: TGTGCCAGCAGTGACCCGCTAGCGGGGGGCAATTCCTACAATGAGCAGTTCTTC.

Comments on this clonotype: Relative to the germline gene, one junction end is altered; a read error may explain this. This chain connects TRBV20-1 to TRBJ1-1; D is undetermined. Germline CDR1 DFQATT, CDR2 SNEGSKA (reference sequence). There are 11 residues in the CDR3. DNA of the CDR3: TGCAGTGCTAGAGATCCCACTGAAACTTTCTTT. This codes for CSARDPTETFF.

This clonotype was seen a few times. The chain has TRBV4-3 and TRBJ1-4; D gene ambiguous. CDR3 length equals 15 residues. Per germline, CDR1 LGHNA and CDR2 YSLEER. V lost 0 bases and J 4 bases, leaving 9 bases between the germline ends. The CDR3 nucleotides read TGCGCCAGCAGCCAAGAGCAGAAAATTAATGAAAAACTGTTTTTT. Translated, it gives CASSQEQKINEKLFF.